This T cell receptor (beta chain) is drawn from a study of blood T cell repertoires in COVID-19. Study as a whole: Italy, Spain and the United States were the sources of the convalescent and acute COVID-19 samples. In each case, the material was cDNA or gDNA derived from T cells, B-cell-depleted T cells, or PBMCs.

V gave up 4 bases and J gave up 4 bases; unmatched junction bases: 7. Germline CDR1 and CDR2: SGHRS and YFSETQ. The CDR3 sequence is 14 residues long. In the original workflow: By means of reference gene primer amplification, nucleated cell counts were estimated. This table comes from immunoSEQ multiplex PCR, and its TCRdb copy is limited to in-frame clones, with some not included. The V and J calls and clone size were taken over from that table, and D and trimming were inferred from the DNA. The sample holds about 59,000 clones, around four fifths seen once. This chain connects TRBV5-1 to TRBJ1-2; TRBD1 agrees at 7 bases. The sequenced sample was peripheral blood. This clonotype was sampled from a woman older than 75 with acute or convalescent COVID-19. The DNA of the CDR3 is TGCGCCAGCAGCCTTACAGGGGAGAGCTATGGCTACACCTTC. Its translation is CASSLTGESYGYTF.